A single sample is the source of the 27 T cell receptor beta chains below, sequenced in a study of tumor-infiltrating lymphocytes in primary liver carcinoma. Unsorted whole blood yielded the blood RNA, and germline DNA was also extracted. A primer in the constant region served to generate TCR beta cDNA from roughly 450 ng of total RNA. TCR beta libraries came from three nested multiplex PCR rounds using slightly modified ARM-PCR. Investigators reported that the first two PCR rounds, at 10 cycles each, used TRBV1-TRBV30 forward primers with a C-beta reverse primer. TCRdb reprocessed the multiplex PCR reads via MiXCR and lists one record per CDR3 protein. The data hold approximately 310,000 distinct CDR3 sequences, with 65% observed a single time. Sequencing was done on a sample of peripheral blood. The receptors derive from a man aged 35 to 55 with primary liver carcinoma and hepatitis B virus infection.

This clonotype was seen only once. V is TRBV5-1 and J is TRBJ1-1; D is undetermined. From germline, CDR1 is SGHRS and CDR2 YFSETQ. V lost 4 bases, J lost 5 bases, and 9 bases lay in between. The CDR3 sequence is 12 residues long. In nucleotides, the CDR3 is TGCGCCAGCAGCCTACCTGCTACTGAAGCTTTCTTT. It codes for CASSLPATEAFF. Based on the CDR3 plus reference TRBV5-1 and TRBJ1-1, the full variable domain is KAGVTQTPRYLIKTRGQQVTLSCSPISGHRSVSWYQQTPGQGLQFLFEYFSETQRNKGNFPGRFSGRQFSNSRSEMNVSTLELGDSALYLCASSLPATEAFFGQGTRLTVV.

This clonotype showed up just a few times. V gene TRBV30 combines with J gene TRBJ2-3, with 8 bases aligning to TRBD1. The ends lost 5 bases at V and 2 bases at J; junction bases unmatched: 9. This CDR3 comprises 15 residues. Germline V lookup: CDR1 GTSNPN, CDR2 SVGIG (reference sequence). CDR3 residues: CAWGGQGEDTDTQYF. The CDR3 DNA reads TGTGCCTGGGGCGGACAGGGCGAAGACACAGATACGCAGTATTTT.

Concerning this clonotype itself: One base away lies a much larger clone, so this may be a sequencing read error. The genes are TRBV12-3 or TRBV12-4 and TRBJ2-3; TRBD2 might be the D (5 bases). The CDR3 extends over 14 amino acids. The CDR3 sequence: CGSGGRVLGDTQYF. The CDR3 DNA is TGTGGCAGCGGAGGACGGGTCCTGGGGGATACGCAGTATTTT.

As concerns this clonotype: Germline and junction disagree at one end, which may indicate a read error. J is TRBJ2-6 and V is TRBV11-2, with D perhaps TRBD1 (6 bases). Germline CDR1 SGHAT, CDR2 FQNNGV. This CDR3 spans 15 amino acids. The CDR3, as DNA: TGTGCCAGCGGCTTACAGGGAGCCGGGGCCAACGTCCTGAGTTTC. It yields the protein CASGLQGAGANVLSF.

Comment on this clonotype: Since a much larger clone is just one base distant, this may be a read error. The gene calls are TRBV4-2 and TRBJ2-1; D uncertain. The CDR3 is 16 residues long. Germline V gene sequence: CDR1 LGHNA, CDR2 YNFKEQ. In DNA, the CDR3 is TGTGACAGCAGCCAAGAACCTTCAAGCTCCTACAATGAGCAGTTCTTC. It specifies CDSSQEPSSSYNEQFF.

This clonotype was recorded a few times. The CDR3 loop reads CATSDTTTGNNEQFF. The DNA for the CDR3 is TGTGCCACCAGTGACACTACGACAGGGAACAATGAGCAGTTCTTC. The V call is TRBV24-1, the J call TRBJ2-1; 7 bases map to TRBD1. Germline CDR1 reads KGHDR; CDR2 reads SFDVKD. V shed 4 bases, J shed 5 bases, and the junction held 7 bases outside the gene matches. The CDR3 spans 15 residues.

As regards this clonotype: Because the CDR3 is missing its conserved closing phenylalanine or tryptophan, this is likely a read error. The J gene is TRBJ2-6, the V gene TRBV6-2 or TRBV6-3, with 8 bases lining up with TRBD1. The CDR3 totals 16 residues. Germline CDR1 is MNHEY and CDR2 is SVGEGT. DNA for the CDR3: TGTTCCAGCAAAACAGGGGGAAACTCTGGGGCCAACGTCCTGACTATC. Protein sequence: CSSKTGGNSGANVLTI.

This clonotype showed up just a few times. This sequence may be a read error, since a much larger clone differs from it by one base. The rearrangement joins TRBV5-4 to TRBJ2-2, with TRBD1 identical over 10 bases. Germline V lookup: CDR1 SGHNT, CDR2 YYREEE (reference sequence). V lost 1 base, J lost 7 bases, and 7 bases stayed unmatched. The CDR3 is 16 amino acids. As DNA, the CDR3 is TGTGCCAGCAGCTTGAAGGGACAGGGGTCGGACGGGGAGCTGTTTTTT. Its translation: CASSLKGQGSDGELFF.

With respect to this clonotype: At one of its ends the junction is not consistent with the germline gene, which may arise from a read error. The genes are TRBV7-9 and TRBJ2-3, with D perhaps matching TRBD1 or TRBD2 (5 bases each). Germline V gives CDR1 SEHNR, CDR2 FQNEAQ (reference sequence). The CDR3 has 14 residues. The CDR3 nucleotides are TGTGCCAGCGGCTTAGCAGGGAGTGCAGATACGCAGTATTTT. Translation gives CASGLAGSADTQYF.

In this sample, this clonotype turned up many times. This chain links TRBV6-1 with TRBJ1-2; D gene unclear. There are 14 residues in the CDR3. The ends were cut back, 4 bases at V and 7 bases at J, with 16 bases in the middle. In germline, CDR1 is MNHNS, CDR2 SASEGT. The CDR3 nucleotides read TGTGCCAGCAGTGCTAAGCTCACGGACTCTGGCTACACCTTC. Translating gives CASSAKLTDSGYTF.

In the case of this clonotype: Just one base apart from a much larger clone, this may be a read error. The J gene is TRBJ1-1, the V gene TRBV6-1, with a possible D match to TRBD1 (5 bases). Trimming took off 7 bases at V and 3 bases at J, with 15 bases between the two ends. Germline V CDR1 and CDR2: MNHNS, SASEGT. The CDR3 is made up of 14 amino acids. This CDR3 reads CASTSPGGYTEAFF. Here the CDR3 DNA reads TGTGCCAGCACCTCCCCTGGGGGTTACACTGAAGCTTTCTTT.

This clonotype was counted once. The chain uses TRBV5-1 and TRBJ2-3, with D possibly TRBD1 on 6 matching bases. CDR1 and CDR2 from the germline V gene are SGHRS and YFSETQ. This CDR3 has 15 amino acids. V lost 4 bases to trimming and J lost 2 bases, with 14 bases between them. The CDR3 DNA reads TGCGCCAGCAGCGGGGGCAATGTGTTCACAGATACGCAGTATTTT. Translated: CASSGGNVFTDTQYF. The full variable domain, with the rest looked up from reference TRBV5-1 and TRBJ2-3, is KAGVTQTPRYLIKTRGQQVTLSCSPISGHRSVSWYQQTPGQGLQFLFEYFSETQRNKGNFPGRFSGRQFSNSRSEMNVSTLELGDSALYLCASSGGNVFTDTQYFGPGTRLTVL.

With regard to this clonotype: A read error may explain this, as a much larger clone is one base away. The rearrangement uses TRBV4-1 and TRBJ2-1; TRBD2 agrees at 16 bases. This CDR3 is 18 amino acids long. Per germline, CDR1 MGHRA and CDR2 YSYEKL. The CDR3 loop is CASSQVLVGTSGRDEHFF. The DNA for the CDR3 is TGCGCCAGCAGCCAAGTTCTTGTGGGGACTAGCGGGAGGGATGAGCACTTCTTC.

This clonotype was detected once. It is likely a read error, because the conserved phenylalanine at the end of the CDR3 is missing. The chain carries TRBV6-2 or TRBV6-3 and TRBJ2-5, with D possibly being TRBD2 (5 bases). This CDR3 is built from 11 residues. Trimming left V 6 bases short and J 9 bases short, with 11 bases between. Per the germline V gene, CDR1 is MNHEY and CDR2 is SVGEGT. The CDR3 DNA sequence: TGTGCCAGCAGCCCCCCCGGGGCCCAGTACCTC. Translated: CASSPPGAQYL.

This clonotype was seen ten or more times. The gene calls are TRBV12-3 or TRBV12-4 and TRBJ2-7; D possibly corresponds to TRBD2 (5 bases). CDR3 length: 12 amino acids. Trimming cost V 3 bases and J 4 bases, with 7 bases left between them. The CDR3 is CASSFRGYEQYF. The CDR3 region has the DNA TGTGCCAGCAGTTTTAGAGGGTACGAGCAGTACTTC.

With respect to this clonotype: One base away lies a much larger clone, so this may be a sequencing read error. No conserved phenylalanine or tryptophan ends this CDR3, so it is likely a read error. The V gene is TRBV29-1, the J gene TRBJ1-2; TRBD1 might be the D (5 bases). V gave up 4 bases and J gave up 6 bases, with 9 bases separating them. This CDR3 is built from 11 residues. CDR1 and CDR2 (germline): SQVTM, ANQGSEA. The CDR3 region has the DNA TGCAGCGTTGTGGGGGACGATGGCTACACCCTC. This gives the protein CSVVGDDGYTL.

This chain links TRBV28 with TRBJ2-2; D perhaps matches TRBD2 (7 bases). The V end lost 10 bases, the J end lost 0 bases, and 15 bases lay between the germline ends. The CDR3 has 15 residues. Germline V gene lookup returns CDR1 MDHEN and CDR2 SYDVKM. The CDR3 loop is CANREGMANTGELFF. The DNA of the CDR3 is TGTGCCAACAGGGAGGGGATGGCGAACACCGGGGAGCTGTTTTTT.

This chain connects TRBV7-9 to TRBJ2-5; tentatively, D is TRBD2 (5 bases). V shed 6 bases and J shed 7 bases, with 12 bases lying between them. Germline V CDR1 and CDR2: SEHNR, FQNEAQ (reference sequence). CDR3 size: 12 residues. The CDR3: CASRLNEGTQYF. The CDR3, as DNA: TGTGCCAGCAGATTAAACGAGGGGACCCAGTACTTC.

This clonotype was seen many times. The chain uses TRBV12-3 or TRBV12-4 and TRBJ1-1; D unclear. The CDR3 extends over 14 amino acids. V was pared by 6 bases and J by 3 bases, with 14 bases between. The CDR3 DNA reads TGTGCCAGCAGCAAGAAGGTCGGGGACACTGAAGCTTTCTTT. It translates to CASSKKVGDTEAFF.

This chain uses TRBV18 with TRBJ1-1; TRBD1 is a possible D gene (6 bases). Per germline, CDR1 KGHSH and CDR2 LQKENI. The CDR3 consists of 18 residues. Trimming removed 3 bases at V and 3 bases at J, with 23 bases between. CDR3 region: CASSPPESTGRRDTEAFF. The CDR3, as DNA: TGTGCCAGCTCACCCCCGGAATCAACAGGGCGTCGGGACACTGAAGCTTTCTTT.

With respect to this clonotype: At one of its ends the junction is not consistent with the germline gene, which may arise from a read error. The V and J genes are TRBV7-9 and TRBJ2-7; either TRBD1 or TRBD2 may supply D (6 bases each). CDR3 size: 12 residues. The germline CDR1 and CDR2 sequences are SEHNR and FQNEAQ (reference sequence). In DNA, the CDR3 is TGTGCCAGCGGGACAAGCGCACCGGAGGGGAACTTC. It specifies CASGTSAPEGNF.

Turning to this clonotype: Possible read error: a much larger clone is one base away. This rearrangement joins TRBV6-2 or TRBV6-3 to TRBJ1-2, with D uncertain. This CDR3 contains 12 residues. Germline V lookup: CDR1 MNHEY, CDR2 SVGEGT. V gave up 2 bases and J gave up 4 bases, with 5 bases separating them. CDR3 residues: CASSYEPYGYTF. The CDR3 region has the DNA TGTGCCAGCAGTTACGAGCCCTATGGCTACACCTTC.

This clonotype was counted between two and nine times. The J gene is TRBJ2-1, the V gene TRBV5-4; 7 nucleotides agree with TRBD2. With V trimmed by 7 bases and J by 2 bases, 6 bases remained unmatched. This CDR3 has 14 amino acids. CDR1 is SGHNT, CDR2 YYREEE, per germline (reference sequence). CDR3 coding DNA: TGTGCCAGCTCGAAACGGGAGGCCTACAATGAGCAGTTCTTC. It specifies CASSKREAYNEQFF.

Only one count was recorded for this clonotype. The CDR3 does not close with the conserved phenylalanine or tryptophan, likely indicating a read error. In nucleotides, the CDR3 is TGTGCCAGCAGCCTCGTCGGGGGAGGGAACTACAATGAGCAGTTCTCC. It encodes CASSLVGGGNYNEQFS. This rearrangement joins TRBV11-2 to TRBJ2-1; 7 nucleotides line up with TRBD2. The CDR3 is 16 residues long. The germline V gene encodes CDR1 SGHAT and CDR2 FQNNGV. The V gene end was trimmed by 5 bases and the J gene end by 3 bases; junction bases not matched to a gene: 10.

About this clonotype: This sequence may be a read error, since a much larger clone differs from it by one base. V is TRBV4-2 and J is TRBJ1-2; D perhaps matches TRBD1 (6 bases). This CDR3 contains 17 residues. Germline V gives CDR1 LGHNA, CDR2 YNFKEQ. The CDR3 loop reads CASSQDQQGLYFGGYAF. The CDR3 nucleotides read TGTGCCAGCAGCCAAGATCAGCAGGGGCTCTATTTTGGAGGCTACGCCTTC.

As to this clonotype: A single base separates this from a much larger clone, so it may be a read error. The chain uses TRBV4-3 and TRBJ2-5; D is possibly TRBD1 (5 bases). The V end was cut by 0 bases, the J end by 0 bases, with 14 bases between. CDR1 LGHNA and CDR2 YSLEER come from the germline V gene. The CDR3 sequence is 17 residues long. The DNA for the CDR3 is TGCGCCAGCAGCCAAGAGGTGCAGGGTTCGCACCAAGAGACCCAGTACTTC. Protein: CASSQEVQGSHQETQYF.

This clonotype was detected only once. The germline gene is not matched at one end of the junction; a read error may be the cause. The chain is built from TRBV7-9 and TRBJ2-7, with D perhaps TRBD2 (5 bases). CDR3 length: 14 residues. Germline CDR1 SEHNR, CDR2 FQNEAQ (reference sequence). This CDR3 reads CATTRTCGAYEQYF. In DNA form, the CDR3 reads TGTGCCACCACTAGGACTTGTGGAGCCTACGAGCAGTATTTC.